Given below is one T cell receptor beta chain in context. Its antigen is not identified. The germline V gene has CDR1 GTSNPN and CDR2 SVGIG (reference sequence). The CDR3 spans 15 residues. Trimming shortened V by 0 bases and J by 0 bases, and 8 bases separated the two germline ends. This sample was included in a study of T cells in localized non-small cell lung cancer. TCRdb's copy holds only in-frame clones and misses some; the assay was immunoSEQ multiplex PCR. The table shows 40,000 to 50,000 clones, with 85% to 90% occurring only once. Study findings and constraints: Because researchers sequenced only one region of the tumor, heterogeneity is still possible. Uninvolved nearby lung showed the greatest T cell clonality, exceeding that found in tumor.

This TCR was recovered from a female donor older than 55 with stage I squamous cell lung carcinoma. J is TRBJ1-4 and V is TRBV30; D ambiguous. Material: peripheral blood, obtained before any cancer treatment. CDR3 region: CAWSVRQTTNEKLFF. CDR3 in DNA: TGTGCCTGGAGTGTACGGCAGACAACTAATGAAAAACTGTTTTTT.